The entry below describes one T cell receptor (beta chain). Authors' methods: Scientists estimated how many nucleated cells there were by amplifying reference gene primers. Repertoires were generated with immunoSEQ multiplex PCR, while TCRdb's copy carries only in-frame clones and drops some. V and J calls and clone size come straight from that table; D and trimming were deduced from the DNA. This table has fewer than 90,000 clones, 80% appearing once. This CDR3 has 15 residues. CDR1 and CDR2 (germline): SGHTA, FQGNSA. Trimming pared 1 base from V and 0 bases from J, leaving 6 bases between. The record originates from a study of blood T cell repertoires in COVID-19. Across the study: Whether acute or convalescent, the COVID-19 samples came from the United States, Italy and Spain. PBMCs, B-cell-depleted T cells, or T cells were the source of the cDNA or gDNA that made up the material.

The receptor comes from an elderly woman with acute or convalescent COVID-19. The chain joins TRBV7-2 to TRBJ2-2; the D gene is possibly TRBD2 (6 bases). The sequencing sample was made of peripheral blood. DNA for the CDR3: TGTGCCAGCAGCTTAGGCGGGGCGAACACCGGGGAGCTGTTTTTT. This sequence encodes CASSLGGANTGELFF.